This TCR beta chain originates from a study of breast tumors, draining lymph nodes, adjacent tissues. For this clonotype: Its target is not known.

Germline V gives CDR1 MNHEY, CDR2 SVGAGI. Trimming removed 5 bases from V and 4 bases from J, with 9 bases in between. CDR3 length equals 13 residues. One entry per CDR3 protein, called by TCRdb with MiXCR from the multiplex PCR reads. The data show approximately 47,000 distinct CDR3 sequences, approximately 22% seen once. Findings and limits, study-wide: Tumors had less TCR diversity than lymph nodes, more than nontumor tissue. Data only fit, rather than demonstrated, lymph node origin of most tumor T cells.

This chain links TRBV6-5 with TRBJ2-1; D unresolved. This sequence was found in a female donor with breast cancer. Some clones in this sample may be carry-over from other donors' samples. Sequencing was carried out using breast tumor tissue. The CDR3: CASSVAGYNEQFF. CDR3 sequence (DNA): TGTGCCAGCAGTGTTGCTGGGTACAATGAGCAGTTCTTC.